This entry describes one T cell receptor beta chain. Its specificity is unknown. The assay was immunoSEQ multiplex PCR, and TCRdb's table has in-frame clones only and misses some. The table records 1.4 million or so clones, just under 99% of them present only once. These data come from a study of shared clonotypes between healthy human individuals. Study-wide points: Sampling covered blood only; tissue repertoires likely differ.

V lost 3 bases, J lost 4 bases, and 16 bases lay in between. CDR1 is MNHNS, CDR2 SASEGT, per germline. The CDR3 is 16 residues long. This receptor was identified in a man between 25 and 39 years old in good health. The chain uses TRBV6-1 and TRBJ2-1, with D unresolved. The sample taken for sequencing was naive CD4+ T cells sorted from blood. The sample's subset: CD45RA+ positively selected. The CDR3 coding sequence is TGTGCCAGCAGTGAGCTACCTGGCGGTGATTACAATGAGCAGTTCTTC. It translates to CASSELPGGDYNEQFF.